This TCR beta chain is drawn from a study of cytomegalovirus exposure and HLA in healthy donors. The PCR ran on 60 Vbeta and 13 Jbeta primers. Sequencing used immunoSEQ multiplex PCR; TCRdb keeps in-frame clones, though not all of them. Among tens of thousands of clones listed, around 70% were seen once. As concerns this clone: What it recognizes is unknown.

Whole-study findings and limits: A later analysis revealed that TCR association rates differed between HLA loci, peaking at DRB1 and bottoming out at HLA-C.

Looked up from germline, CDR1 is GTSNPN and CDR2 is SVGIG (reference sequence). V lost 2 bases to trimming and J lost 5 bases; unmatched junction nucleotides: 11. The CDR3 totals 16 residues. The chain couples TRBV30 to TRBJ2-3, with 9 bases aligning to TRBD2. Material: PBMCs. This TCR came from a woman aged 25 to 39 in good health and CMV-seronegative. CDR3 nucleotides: TGTGCCTGGAGTTTTCCGGGCGGTAGCGGGGGAGATACGCAGTATTTT. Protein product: CAWSFPGGSGGDTQYF.